This T cell receptor (beta chain) was identified in a study of shared clonotypes between healthy human individuals. The germline V gene has CDR1 MNHEY and CDR2 SMNVEV (reference sequence). The junction had 8 bases not matched to a gene; V was cut back by 6 bases and J by 5 bases. This CDR3 has 14 residues. The method was immunoSEQ multiplex PCR; TCRdb's version includes in-frame clones alone and lacks a portion of them. The sample includes about 480,000 clones, 75% to 80% of them seen just once. The receptor was isolated from a woman in her 40s in good health. Some clones in this sample may be carry-over from other donors' samples. Sequencing was performed on PBMCs. The chain couples TRBV27 to TRBJ2-3; 7 positions agree with TRBD2. CDR3 in amino acids: CASSGGSGVDTQYF. CDR3 nucleotide sequence: TGTGCCAGCAGCGGCGGGAGCGGTGTAGATACGCAGTATTTT.